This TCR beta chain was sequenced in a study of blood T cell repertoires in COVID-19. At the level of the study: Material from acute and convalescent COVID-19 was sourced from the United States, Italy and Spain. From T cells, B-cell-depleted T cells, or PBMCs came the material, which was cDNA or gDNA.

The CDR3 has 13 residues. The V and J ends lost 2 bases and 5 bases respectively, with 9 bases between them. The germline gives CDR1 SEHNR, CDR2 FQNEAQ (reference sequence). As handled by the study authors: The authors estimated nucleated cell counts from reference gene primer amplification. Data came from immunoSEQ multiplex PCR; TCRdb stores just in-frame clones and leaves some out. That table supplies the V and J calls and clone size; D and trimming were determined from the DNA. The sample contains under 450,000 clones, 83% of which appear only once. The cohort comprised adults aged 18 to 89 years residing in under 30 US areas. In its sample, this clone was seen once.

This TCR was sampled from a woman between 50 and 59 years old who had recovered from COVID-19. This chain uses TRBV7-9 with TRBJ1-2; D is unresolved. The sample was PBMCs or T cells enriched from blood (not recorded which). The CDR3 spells CASSLKSVYGYTF. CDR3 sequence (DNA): TGTGCCAGCAGCTTAAAAAGCGTTTATGGCTACACCTTC.